The sample holds a few counts of the clone carrying this T cell receptor (beta chain). These data belong to a study of naive and memory T cell subsets. This CDR3 contains 13 residues. Germline assignment: CDR1 SQVTM and CDR2 ANQGSEA. The junction had 8 bases not matched to a gene; V was cut back by 7 bases and J by 5 bases. The library had UMIs added by 3' ligation of an oligonucleotide to TCR cDNA. Whole blood, 2.5 to 3 ml, came from adult healthy volunteers. The SP2 primer and nested alpha and beta constant region primers amplified ligated cDNA in four rounds. TCRdb reprocessed the 5' RACE reads via MiXCR and lists one record per CDR3 protein. Of over 45,000 distinct CDR3 sequences in the sample, 6% to 8.5% were seen once.

This TCR came from a female donor in good health. This chain connects TRBV29-1 to TRBJ2-5; 9 bases fit TRBD1. CDR3 coding DNA: TGCAGCGCTTATGGGACAGGGAGGGAGACCCAGTACTTC. It codes for CSAYGTGRETQYF.